This T cell receptor (beta chain) derives from a study of shared clonotypes between healthy human individuals. Broader study findings: Among a handful of donors, approximately 5% of naive CD4 clonotypes were found in common.

The table came from immunoSEQ multiplex PCR; TCRdb's copy has only in-frame clones and leaves some out. The top ten clones hold around 0.38% of a sample with under 2.5 million clones, just under 95% of them seen once. In regard to this clone: Its antigen is still unknown.

J was trimmed by 3 bases and V by 4 bases; bases with no gene match: 3. The CDR3 contains 15 residues. Germline V lookup: CDR1 SGHVS, CDR2 FNYEAQ. Memory CD4+ cells were the fraction left after CD45RA+ naive selection. The clonotype was recovered from a man aged 18 to 30 in good health. Some clones in this sample may be carry-over from other donors' samples. V usage is TRBV7-6 and J usage is TRBJ1-4; 9 nucleotides match TRBD1. The sample was naive CD4+ T cells from PBMCs. Subset in this sample: CD45RA+ positively selected. CDR3 bases: TGTGCCAGCAGCTCACAGGGGGCGGCTAATGAAAAACTGTTTTTT. Its protein product is CASSSQGAANEKLFF.